This paragraph reports one TCR beta chain. This entry belongs to a study of blood T cell repertoires in COVID-19. Study details: Sites across the United States, Italy and Spain contributed samples from acute and convalescent COVID-19.

Germline CDR1 and CDR2: MNHEY and SVGAGI. V was cut by 1 base and J by 1 base, with 7 bases left in between. The CDR3 loop spans 14 amino acids. Repertoires were generated with immunoSEQ multiplex PCR, while TCRdb's copy carries only in-frame clones and drops some. The table shows 150,000 to 200,000 clones, with 80% to 90% occurring only once. Adults between about 18 and 95 years of age took part from 24 US areas. The study assigned cohorts using participant-reported clinical history. Recovered status in Cohort 3 required two negative PCRs, clearance, or symptom resolution. Material for sequencing was PBMCs or T cells enriched from blood (not recorded which). The TCR was taken from a man aged 45 to 65 who had recovered from COVID-19. The gene calls are TRBV6-5 and TRBJ1-1; weak D call: TRBD1 (6 bases). As DNA, the CDR3 is TGTGCCAGCAGTTACTTGGACAGGAACACTGAAGCTTTCTTT. It is translated as CASSYLDRNTEAFF.